Detailed here is one TCR beta chain. This clonotype turned up a few times. Its antigen is not yet known. The conserved closing phenylalanine or tryptophan is absent in this CDR3, likely reflecting a read error. The DNA is left out, because the CDR3 cannot be placed on it with certainty; the CDR3 is given as TCRdb lists it. This sample is part of a study of CD4 and CD8 cells across lung adenocarcinoma regions (dated by TCRdb to 2016 to 2019). At the level of the whole study: The study examined intratumor heterogeneity of the T cell receptor repertoire by comparing tumor centers with tumor margins.

The library was made by PCR. TCRdb names HiSeq X Ten as the instrument used. Starting from the raw public reads, TCRdb applied fastp trimming at Q25, assembled clones with MiXCR and retained in-frame beta chains. Entries that share a CDR3 protein sequence are merged under the most common genes and DNA. For this sample the table gives under 25,000 distinct CDR3 sequences, of which roughly half were detected only once. The ten largest clonotypes hold 27% of the sample. From a lookup of the germline V gene (reference sequence), CDR1 and CDR2 are MNHEY and SMNVEV. Both ends counted, the CDR3 spans 18 residues. The donors were patients who had localized lung adenocarcinoma, which is a subtype of non-small cell lung cancer. Samples were obtained from the centers of localized lung adenocarcinomas. CD8+ T cells from tumor tissue were profiled separately from CD4+ T cells for TCR repertoire analysis.

Sequenced input: CD8+ T cells from the center of a lung tumor. Interpreted using the paper, the cell subset or site label stands for: tumor center region. The rearrangement combines TRBV27 with TRBJ2-6; the D call of TRBD2 is as the table states it, not checked on the DNA. The clonotype comes from a female donor with lung adenocarcinoma. The CD4 and CD8 labels of this study may be unreliable. The CDR3 in this case is CASSSPGTSGTYEQFFGP.